These 20 T cell receptor beta chains came from one sample sequenced in a study of T cell responses to AZD1222 COVID-19 vaccine. Sequenced by immunoSEQ multiplex PCR; TCRdb stores in-frame clones only, minus some. The sample has some 250,000 clones; almost 95% are singletons. The sample here was peripheral blood, taken 28 days after the second AZD1222 dose. These receptors were obtained from an adult who received the AZD1222 COVID-19 vaccine.

The chain links TRBV12-5 to TRBJ1-1, with 8 nucleotides matching TRBD1. In germline, CDR1 is LGHNT, CDR2 FRNRAP. J lost 5 bases, V lost 7 bases, and 9 bases had no gene match. The CDR3 runs to 14 residues. The CDR3 coding sequence is TGTGCTAGTGCCCCGACAGGGGCAGGAACTGAAGCTTTCTTT. Translated: CASAPTGAGTEAFF.

This rearrangement joins TRBV6-1 to TRBJ2-7; D is perhaps TRBD2 (5 bases). This CDR3 is 17 amino acids long. V lost 3 bases, J lost 0 bases, and 18 bases lay in between. Germline V gene lookup returns CDR1 MNHNS and CDR2 SASEGT. CDR3 region: CASSETSGYAGSYEQYF. The CDR3 bases are TGTGCCAGCAGTGAGACGTCGGGGTACGCGGGCTCCTACGAGCAGTACTTC.

This clone has only one observation. This chain links TRBV9 with TRBJ1-1, with a tentative D call TRBD1 (6 bases). CDR1 SGDLS and CDR2 YYNGEE come from the germline V gene. This CDR3 has 14 residues. With 4 bases removed from V and 6 bases from J, the gap between germline ends came to 16 bases. CDR3 in amino acids: CASSPGQGSAEAFF. The CDR3 coding sequence is TGTGCCAGCAGCCCCGGGCAGGGGTCGGCTGAAGCTTTCTTT.

V and J are TRBV28 and TRBJ2-7; D not resolved. With 5 bases removed from V and 2 bases from J, the gap between germline ends came to 13 bases. Germline loops: CDR1 MDHEN, CDR2 SYDVKM. The CDR3 contains 14 residues. CDR3 residues: CASSTAMPPYEQYF. The DNA for the CDR3 is TGTGCCAGCAGTACCGCGATGCCCCCCTACGAGCAGTACTTC.

The CDR3 region has the DNA TGCGCCAGCAGCTCGGACCGACCGCCCTATGGCTACACCTTC. Its translation is CASSSDRPPYGYTF. The chain couples TRBV5-1 to TRBJ1-2; D is uncertain. Germline V gene data show CDR1 as SGHRS and CDR2 as YFSETQ. The V gene lost 3 bases and the J gene lost 4 bases, with 13 bases spanning the gap. The CDR3 is made up of 14 amino acids.

V is TRBV2 and J is TRBJ2-7, with TRBD2 matching 8 bases. There are 14 residues in the CDR3. CDR1 is SNHLY, CDR2 FYNNEI, per germline. V lost 6 bases to trimming and J lost 4 bases; unmatched junction nucleotides: 8. Here the CDR3 reads CASRELGGEYEQYF. CDR3 DNA sequence: TGTGCCAGCAGGGAACTCGGGGGGGAGTACGAGCAGTACTTC.

This clone was recorded only once. J is TRBJ2-1 and V is TRBV19; D is undetermined. V lost 4 bases and J 4 bases, leaving 8 bases between the germline ends. This CDR3 is 13 amino acids long. Germline values: CDR1 LNHDA, CDR2 SQIVND (reference sequence). The CDR3 loop reads CASSSGNYNEQFF. The CDR3 DNA follows: TGTGCCAGTAGTAGCGGTAATTACAATGAGCAGTTCTTC. The complete variable domain, with remaining parts taken from reference TRBV19 and TRBJ2-1, reads DGGITQSPKYLFRKEGQNVTLSCEQNLNHDAMYWYRQDPGQGLRLIYYSQIVNDFQKGDIAEGYSVSREKKESFPLTVTSAQKNPTAFYLCASSSGNYNEQFFGPGTRLTVL.

This clone was detected once. CDR3 in amino acids: CASSSAHLKQYF. The CDR3 bases are TGTGCCAGCAGTTCAGCCCACCTAAAGCAGTACTTC. This chain connects TRBV6-5 to TRBJ2-7; D uncertain. The CDR3 sequence is 12 residues long. Trimming took off 4 bases at V and 8 bases at J, with 12 bases between the two ends. Per the germline V gene, CDR1 is MNHEY and CDR2 is SVGAGI.

The rearrangement joins TRBV7-2 to TRBJ2-1; 11 nucleotides line up with TRBD2. The trim removed 1 base at V and 7 bases at J, leaving 6 bases unmatched. CDR3 length: 16 residues. Germline CDR1 and CDR2: SGHTA and FQGNSA. CDR3 amino acids: CASSLVAGGTGNEQFF. As DNA, the CDR3 is TGTGCCAGCAGCTTAGTAGCGGGAGGGACGGGGAATGAGCAGTTCTTC.

The rearrangement links TRBV25-1 to TRBJ2-7; 9 positions match TRBD1. Germline values: CDR1 MGHDK, CDR2 SYGVNS. V dropped 1 base and J dropped 7; count of bases not matched to a gene: 8. The CDR3 consists of 15 residues. CDR3 sequence reads: CASSESGTGMGEQYF. The CDR3 bases are TGTGCCAGCAGTGAATCCGGGACAGGGATGGGGGAGCAGTACTTC.

Written as DNA, the CDR3 is TGCGCCAGCAGCTTTGACAGGGCCGAAAACATTCAGTACTTC. Its translation: CASSFDRAENIQYF. The rearrangement uses TRBV5-1 and TRBJ2-4; TRBD1 matches 7 bases. CDR3 length equals 14 residues. Germline CDR1 SGHRS, CDR2 YFSETQ. V dropped 2 bases and J dropped 5; count of bases not matched to a gene: 4.

The V and J genes are TRBV11-2 and TRBJ1-1; no clear D gene. The germline V and J ends were trimmed by 2 bases and 5 bases, with 12 bases remaining between them. The CDR3 has 14 residues. Germline V CDR1 and CDR2: SGHAT, FQNNGV. This CDR3 reads CASSLNPGYTEAFF. CDR3 sequence (DNA): TGTGCCAGCAGCTTAAATCCGGGGTATACTGAAGCTTTCTTT.

The rearrangement links TRBV5-5 to TRBJ1-5; D is unclear. The CDR3 contains 14 residues. Per germline, CDR1 SGHKS and CDR2 YYEKEE (reference sequence). Trimming left V 5 bases short and J 5 bases short, with 14 bases between. Written as DNA, the CDR3 is TGTGCCAGCAGTCCGGTGAACGGGCATCAGCCCCAGCATTTT. This codes for CASSPVNGHQPQHF. Together with reference TRBV5-5 and TRBJ1-5, the CDR3 gives the full variable domain: DAGVTQSPTHLIKTRGQQVTLRCSPISGHKSVSWYQQVLGQGPQFIFQYYEKEERGRGNFPDRFSARQFPNYSSELNVNALLLGDSALYLCASSPVNGHQPQHFGDGTRLSIL.

This chain links TRBV7-2 with TRBJ2-7, with TRBD2 identical over 7 bases. The V and J ends lost 1 base and 5 bases, in that order; junction bases with no gene match: 17. The CDR3 spans 18 residues. Germline CDR1 SGHTA, CDR2 FQGNSA. CDR3 sequence (DNA): TGTGCCAGCAGCTTAGTCGGGTCCTTTGGCGGGAGTCACAACGAGCAGTACTTC. Its translation: CASSLVGSFGGSHNEQYF.

This rearrangement joins TRBV5-1 to TRBJ2-3; no clear D gene. V was shortened by 6 bases and J by 1 base, with 18 bases between the two germline ends. The CDR3 totals 16 residues. Per the germline V gene, CDR1 is SGHRS and CDR2 is YFSETQ. The CDR3 sequence: CASTRATNLRTDTQYF. The CDR3 nucleotides are TGCGCCAGCACCCGGGCTACCAACCTCCGCACAGATACGCAGTATTTT. Variable domain in full (rest from reference TRBV5-1 and TRBJ2-3): KAGVTQTPRYLIKTRGQQVTLSCSPISGHRSVSWYQQTPGQGLQFLFEYFSETQRNKGNFPGRFSGRQFSNSRSEMNVSTLELGDSALYLCASTRATNLRTDTQYFGPGTRLTVL.

This clone was recorded once. V is TRBV28 and J is TRBJ1-4; the match to TRBD1 covers 10 bases. CDR1 and CDR2 from the germline V gene are MDHEN and SYDVKM. The CDR3 contains 15 residues. With 1 base clipped from V and 10 bases from J, the junction kept 6 bases outside the gene matches. The CDR3 protein is CASSLFFGQGGKLFF. DNA of the CDR3: TGTGCCAGCAGTTTATTCTTTGGACAGGGGGGAAAACTGTTTTTT.

The chain uses TRBV7-8 and TRBJ2-7; D is unresolved. Germline values: CDR1 SGHVS, CDR2 FQNEAQ. The CDR3 is 13 amino acids. The germline V and J ends were trimmed by 0 bases and 2 bases, with 5 bases remaining between them. DNA of the CDR3: TGTGCCAGCAGCTTAGCGAACACCTACGAGCAGTACTTC. This codes for CASSLANTYEQYF. The full variable domain, completed using reference TRBV7-8 and TRBJ2-7, is GAGVSQSPRYKVAKRGQDVALRCDPISGHVSLFWYQQALGQGPEFLTYFQNEAQLDKSGLPSDRFFAERPEGSVSTLKIQRTQQEDSAVYLCASSLANTYEQYFGPGTRLTVT.

On this clone itself: Other DNA sequences in this sample translate to the same CDR3. The V gene is TRBV18, the J gene TRBJ1-6; weak D call: TRBD1 (5 bases). Germline V gene sequence: CDR1 KGHSH, CDR2 LQKENI. V dropped 5 bases and J dropped 8 bases, with 13 bases sitting between them. This CDR3 is 14 amino acids long. CDR3 coding DNA: TGTGCCAGCTCATCAACAGGACGCGATTCACCCCTCCACTTT. Its translation: CASSSTGRDSPLHF.

The chain employs TRBV7-2 and TRBJ1-5; no clear D. Germline V gene lookup returns CDR1 SGHTA and CDR2 FQGNSA. The CDR3 consists of 13 residues. Trimming stripped 3 bases from V and 8 bases from J, with 11 bases between. The CDR3 spells CASSLVGSKPQHF. In DNA form, the CDR3 reads TGTGCCAGCAGCTTGGTTGGATCCAAGCCCCAGCATTTT. Filled out from reference TRBV7-2 and TRBJ1-5, the complete variable domain reads GAGVSQSPSNKVTEKGKDVELRCDPISGHTALYWYRQSLGQGLEFLIYFQGNSAPDKSGLPSDRFSAERTGGSVSTLTIQRTQQEDSAVYLCASSLVGSKPQHFGDGTRLSIL.

This clone was seen a single time. The chain links TRBV7-3 to TRBJ2-5; D is undetermined. The V end was cut by 4 bases, the J end by 8 bases, with 14 bases between. CDR3 length: 13 residues. Germline V gives CDR1 SGHTA, CDR2 FQGTGA. CDR3 in amino acids: CASSSASTETQYF. Here the CDR3 DNA reads TGTGCCAGCAGCTCGGCTAGTACGGAAACCCAGTACTTC.